This T cell receptor beta chain comes out of a study of blood T cell repertoires in COVID-19. Study summary: Acute and convalescent COVID-19 specimens originated in the United States, Italy and Spain. Nucleic acid was either cDNA or gDNA, and it came from T cells, B-cell-depleted T cells, or PBMCs.

Source study methods: Nucleated cell counts were estimated from reference gene primer amplification. TCRdb's table, derived via immunoSEQ multiplex PCR, lists solely in-frame clones and lacks some. That table is the source of V, J and clone size, and D and trimming were worked out from the DNA. The sample holds roughly 230,000 clones; around four fifths are singletons and the top ten take 5% to 7%. The V gene lost 2 bases and the J gene lost 0 bases, with 11 bases spanning the gap. This CDR3 is 16 amino acids long. In germline, CDR1 is MDHEN, CDR2 SYDVKM. The TCR was taken from a woman aged 60 to 75 with active or convalescent COVID-19. This chain uses TRBV28 with TRBJ1-3, with no clear D. Sequencing was performed on peripheral blood. This chain's CDR3 is CASSLPGGSSGNTIYF. The CDR3 DNA reads TGTGCCAGCAGTTTACCCGGCGGCAGCTCTGGAAACACCATATATTTT.